A single sample gave rise to the 17 T cell receptor beta chains below, sequenced in a study of identical twins' blood T cells. TCRdb reprocessed the 5' RACE reads via MiXCR and lists one record per CDR3 protein. The profile shows roughly 340,000 distinct CDR3 sequences, under 30% of them singletons. Input material: PBMCs. These receptors came from a woman aged 18-55 years in good health.

The genes are TRBV2 and TRBJ2-3; D is unclear. The CDR3 loop spans 12 amino acids. The ends were cut back, 4 bases at V and 4 bases at J, with 6 bases in the middle. Per the germline V gene, CDR1 is SNHLY and CDR2 is FYNNEI. The CDR3 sequence is CASSGTSDTQYF. The DNA of the CDR3 is TGTGCCAGCAGTGGAACGTCAGATACGCAGTATTTT.

V and J are TRBV25-1 and TRBJ1-4; 9 bases are shared with TRBD1. Trimming at V came to 6 bases and at J to 8 bases, leaving 10 bases not matched to a gene. The CDR3 length is 15 residues. CDR1 and CDR2 from the germline V gene are MGHDK and SYGVNS. CDR3 sequence: CASSVTGGSWEKLFF. The CDR3 DNA reads as TGTGCCAGCAGCGTTACAGGGGGCTCCTGGGAAAAACTGTTTTTT.

The sample holds a few counts of this clonotype. The V and J genes are TRBV4-3 and TRBJ2-1; D gene unclear. The CDR3 has 13 residues. Trimming stripped 3 bases from V and 9 bases from J, with 12 bases between. Germline values: CDR1 LGHNA, CDR2 YSLEER. The CDR3 is CASSQDEEAEQFF. The CDR3 DNA reads TGCGCCAGCAGCCAGGACGAAGAGGCTGAGCAGTTCTTC.

This clonotype was picked up a small number of times. The J gene is TRBJ1-5, the V gene TRBV4-1; D gene ambiguous. Deletions cut 2 bases from V and 6 bases from J, with 20 bases between. Germline CDR1 MGHRA, CDR2 YSYEKL. The CDR3 extends over 17 amino acids. The CDR3 sequence: CASSQRPPRLGGQPQHF. Here the CDR3 DNA reads TGCGCCAGCAGCCAAAGGCCACCCAGGTTGGGAGGTCAGCCCCAGCATTTT.

Points on this clonotype: At one end the junction does not follow the germline gene, possibly because of a read error. V gene TRBV7-6 combines with J gene TRBJ1-6; 9 bases fit TRBD1. CDR3 length equals 20 residues. CDR1 and CDR2 (germline): SGHVS, FNYEAQ. The CDR3 reads CASSLGAGQGLYGKDSPLRF. DNA of the CDR3: TGTGCCAGCAGCTTAGGGGCGGGACAGGGCCTATATGGCAAGGATTCACCCCTCCGCTTT.

The rearrangement uses TRBV12-3 or TRBV12-4 and TRBJ2-7; no clear D. CDR3 length: 12 amino acids. Trimming left V 5 bases short and J 6 bases short, with 11 bases between. CDR3 protein: CASSNGPSEQYF. The CDR3 DNA follows: TGTGCCAGCAGTAACGGGCCTTCCGAGCAGTACTTC.

The rearrangement uses TRBV5-1 and TRBJ2-7; 11 nucleotides align to TRBD2. The CDR3 runs to 16 residues. Unmatched junction bases numbered 3, after V lost 1 base and J lost 0 bases. Germline V CDR1 and CDR2: SGHRS, YFSETQ. The CDR3 sequence is CASSLSGTSGSYEQYF. CDR3 coding DNA: TGCGCCAGCAGCTTGTCCGGGACTAGCGGCTCCTACGAGCAGTACTTC.

This clonotype was detected only a few times. CDR3: CSARGIKVGGTTYEQYF. The CDR3 DNA reads as TGCAGTGCTAGAGGGATTAAAGTGGGAGGAACTACCTACGAGCAGTACTTC. The chain recombines TRBV20-1 with TRBJ2-7; D is perhaps TRBD2 (6 bases). The CDR3 runs 17 residues. The V end lost 1 base, the J end lost 2 bases, and 21 bases lay between the germline ends. CDR1 DFQATT and CDR2 SNEGSKA come from the germline V gene (reference sequence).

The chain is built from TRBV29-1 and TRBJ1-3; no reliable D call. The V end was cut by 4 bases, the J end by 1 base, with 8 bases between. There are 13 residues in the CDR3. The germline gives CDR1 SQVTM, CDR2 ANQGSEA. CDR3 coding DNA: TGCAGCGTTGGTTCGAGTTCTGGAAACACCATATATTTT. It is translated as CSVGSSSGNTIYF.

Notes on this clonotype: The junction does not match germline at one end; this may be a read error. The V gene is TRBV18, the J gene TRBJ1-5; D is possibly TRBD1 (5 bases). This CDR3 has 13 amino acids. Per germline, CDR1 KGHSH and CDR2 LQKENI. DNA for the CDR3: TGTGCCAGCCCACCCAGGGAACGTCAGCCCCAGCATTTT. The encoded protein is CASPPRERQPQHF. The full variable domain, with the rest looked up from reference TRBV18 and TRBJ1-5, is NAGVMQNPRHLVRRRGQEARLRCSPMKGHSHVYWYRQLPEEGLKFMVYLQKENIIDESGMPKERFSAEFPKEGPSILRIQQVVRGDSAAYFCASPPRERQPQHFGDGTRLSIL.

J is TRBJ2-3 and V is TRBV6-5; 10 bases align to TRBD1. The CDR3 consists of 14 residues. Unmatched junction bases numbered 9, after V lost 10 bases and J lost 5 bases. Germline lookup yields CDR1 MNHEY and CDR2 SVGAGI. DNA of the CDR3: TGTGCCACCTGGACAGGGGGAAGGGAAGATACGCAGTATTTT. It translates to CATWTGGREDTQYF.

The J gene is TRBJ1-5, the V gene TRBV7-9; TRBD1 aligns across 7 bases. Per the germline V gene, CDR1 is SEHNR and CDR2 is FQNEAQ (reference sequence). The CDR3 covers 14 residues. V lost 1 base, J lost 6 bases, and 3 bases stayed unmatched. DNA of the CDR3: TGTGCCAGCAGCTTAGTAGGGGGCGGTCAGCCCCAGCATTTT. Residues: CASSLVGGGQPQHF.

About this clonotype: The junction does not match germline at one end; this may be a read error. The chain carries TRBV3-1 and TRBJ1-5; possibly TRBD1 for D (5 bases). CDR1 and CDR2 from the germline V gene are LGHDT and YNNKEL (reference sequence). This CDR3 contains 15 residues. The CDR3 loop reads CVSSPSGLMFQPQHF. The CDR3 coding sequence is TGTGTCAGCAGTCCGTCGGGACTGATGTTTCAGCCCCAGCATTTT.

This chain joins TRBV6-5 and TRBJ2-2; D unresolved. V dropped 0 bases and J dropped 3 bases, with 8 bases sitting between them. Looked up from germline, CDR1 is MNHEY and CDR2 is SVGAGI. CDR3 length: 15 amino acids. CDR3 region: CASSYSTLYTGELFF. CDR3 DNA: TGTGCCAGCAGTTACTCGACCCTTTACACCGGGGAGCTGTTTTTT.

On this clonotype itself: Possible read error: a much larger clone is one base away. The chain combines TRBV5-1 with TRBJ2-3; D possibly uses TRBD1 or TRBD2 (5 bases each). V was shortened by 4 bases and J by 2 bases, with 11 bases between the two germline ends. This CDR3 has 14 amino acids. The germline CDR1 and CDR2 sequences are SGHRS and YFSETQ. CDR3 DNA sequence: TGCGCCAGCAGCGGGGGTGGACCCACAGATACGCAGTATTTT. This sequence encodes CASSGGGPTDTQYF.

The chain couples TRBV9 to TRBJ1-2; D call uncertain. Germline lookup yields CDR1 SGDLS and CDR2 YYNGEE. V lost 1 base and J 6 bases, leaving 13 bases between the germline ends. CDR3 length: 14 amino acids. CDR3 bases: TGTGCCAGCAGCGTAAATTTAGGTGTGAATGGCTACACCTTC. Protein sequence: CASSVNLGVNGYTF.

This sequence joins TRBV2 and TRBJ1-2; D unclear. Germline CDR1 is SNHLY and CDR2 is FYNNEI. Trimming stripped 1 base from V and 6 bases from J, with 12 bases between. The CDR3 is made up of 14 amino acids. DNA of the CDR3: TGTGCCAGCAGTGAAGTTGGTCTGGACGATGGCTACACCTTC. Translation: CASSEVGLDDGYTF.